One sample yielded the 24 T cell receptor beta chains listed below, sequenced in a study of graft-versus-host responses after intestinal transplantation. The assay was immunoSEQ multiplex PCR, and TCRdb's table has in-frame clones only and misses some. The data show about 94,000 clones, over 75% seen once. These receptors' targets are unknown. Specimen: unstimulated CD8+ T cells sorted from spleen or lymph node cells, collected before intestinal transplant. The receptors derive from a human donor who received an intestinal transplant.

The J gene is TRBJ1-4, the V gene TRBV5-1, with D tentatively TRBD1 (6 bases). The V gene lost 4 bases and the J gene lost 7 bases, with 14 bases spanning the gap. CDR1 and CDR2 from the germline V gene are SGHRS and YFSETQ. CDR3 length: 14 residues. The CDR3 spells CASSPEWTVEKLFF. The CDR3 nucleotides read TGCGCCAGCAGCCCAGAATGGACAGTTGAAAAACTGTTTTTT.

In regard to this clone: This CDR3 is also generated by other DNA sequences in the sample. The chain links TRBV7-9 to TRBJ1-2, with 7 bases identical to TRBD1. Germline V lookup: CDR1 SEHNR, CDR2 FQNEAQ (reference sequence). CDR3 length equals 13 residues. After removal of 0 bases from V and 6 bases from J, the junction contained 1 base not matched to a gene. In DNA form, the CDR3 reads TGTGCCAGCAGCTTAGCGCAGGGGGATGGCTACACCTTC. It encodes CASSLAQGDGYTF.

The CDR3 region is CASSLLGDTFSGANVLTF. DNA of the CDR3: TGTGCCAGCAGCTTACTAGGGGACACTTTCTCTGGGGCCAACGTCCTGACTTTC. The chain couples TRBV7-9 to TRBJ2-6, with a tentative D call TRBD1 (6 bases). The germline V gene encodes CDR1 SEHNR and CDR2 FQNEAQ (reference sequence). With 2 bases removed from V and 0 bases from J, the gap between germline ends came to 14 bases. The CDR3 spans 18 residues.

V and J are TRBV29-1 and TRBJ2-1; 10 bases map to TRBD2. V shed 2 bases, J shed 6 bases, and the junction held 10 bases outside the gene matches. Germline V gene lookup returns CDR1 SQVTM and CDR2 ANQGSEA. This CDR3 comprises 16 residues. The CDR3 bases are TGCAGCGTTGAACTTTCAAGCGGGAGGGGCCGCAATGAGCAGTTCTTC. Translating it yields CSVELSSGRGRNEQFF.

The V and J genes are TRBV6-5 and TRBJ2-5; weak D call: TRBD2 (5 bases). The CDR3 has 15 amino acids. Per the germline V gene, CDR1 is MNHEY and CDR2 is SVGAGI. The V and J ends lost 6 bases and 5 bases respectively, with 19 bases between them. The CDR3 DNA reads TGTGCCAGCAGCCAACCGGGCTCCGGGGTCGAGACCCAGTACTTC. It translates to CASSQPGSGVETQYF.

The V gene is TRBV6-5, the J gene TRBJ1-2, with D maybe TRBD1 (6 bases). Trimming shortened V by 6 bases and J by 4 bases, and 6 bases separated the two germline ends. Germline CDR1 MNHEY, CDR2 SVGAGI. The CDR3 sequence is 11 residues long. CDR3 region: CASRDSYGYTF. The CDR3 DNA reads as TGTGCCAGCAGGGACAGCTATGGCTACACCTTC.

This clone was counted a single time. J is TRBJ2-5 and V is TRBV29-1, with TRBD1 as a possible D gene (5 bases). V shed 2 bases and J shed 5 bases, with 15 bases lying between them. Germline CDR1 is SQVTM and CDR2 is ANQGSEA. The CDR3 length is 14 residues. CDR3 in amino acids: CSVELGQPWETQYF. The CDR3, as DNA: TGCAGCGTTGAACTGGGGCAGCCTTGGGAGACCCAGTACTTC.

The chain links TRBV5-1 to TRBJ2-2; 8 positions agree with TRBD1. The CDR3 contains 17 residues. The germline gives CDR1 SGHRS, CDR2 YFSETQ. J lost 3 bases, V lost 6 bases, and 13 bases had no gene match. For the CDR3, the DNA is TGCGCCAGCACCGACTCCCAACAGGGGGAAGACACCGGGGAGCTGTTTTTT. Encoded protein: CASTDSQQGEDTGELFF.

The chain carries TRBV14 and TRBJ2-7; D is possibly TRBD2 (5 bases). The ends were cut back, 3 bases at V and 6 bases at J, with 12 bases in the middle. Germline lookup yields CDR1 SGHDN and CDR2 FVKESK. This CDR3 is built from 13 residues. The CDR3 here is CASSHPTGTEQYF. The CDR3 nucleotides are TGTGCCAGCAGCCATCCCACGGGAACCGAGCAGTACTTC.

This clone occurred once. The chain employs TRBV28 and TRBJ2-7; maybe TRBD1 (6 bases). The CDR3 is made up of 12 amino acids. V was cut by 8 bases and J by 4 bases, with 12 bases left in between. Per the germline V gene, CDR1 is MDHEN and CDR2 is SYDVKM. Here the CDR3 DNA reads TGTGCCAGCGAAGGGGGTCAGTACGAGCAGTACTTC. Translation: CASEGGQYEQYF.

The chain employs TRBV6-5 and TRBJ1-1, with 8 bases matching TRBD1. CDR1 is MNHEY, CDR2 SVGAGI, per germline. J lost 10 bases, V lost 2 bases, and 6 bases had no gene match. The length of the CDR3 is 13 residues. This CDR3 is CASSYGPGTGAFF. The CDR3 DNA sequence: TGTGCCAGCAGTTACGGCCCCGGGACAGGAGCTTTCTTT.

V is TRBV4-3 and J is TRBJ2-6, with a possible D match to TRBD2 (6 bases). The germline V gene has CDR1 LGHNA and CDR2 YSLEER. CDR3 length equals 18 residues. Deletions cut 0 bases from V and 0 bases from J, with 12 bases between. The CDR3 bases are TGCGCCAGCAGCCAAGAATCATCCGGGAGCTCTGGGGCCAACGTCCTGACTTTC. Protein sequence: CASSQESSGSSGANVLTF.

V is TRBV19 and J is TRBJ1-5; D is possibly TRBD1 (5 bases). The CDR3 is made up of 13 amino acids. From germline, CDR1 is LNHDA and CDR2 SQIVND (reference sequence). V lost 9 bases and J lost 6, with 15 bases in between. This chain's CDR3 is CASAGGVAQPQHF. The CDR3 DNA sequence: TGTGCCAGCGCCGGGGGGGTGGCTCAGCCCCAGCATTTT.

The genes are TRBV11-2 and TRBJ1-1; no clear D. V was cut by 1 base and J by 0 bases, with 6 bases left in between. CDR3 length: 14 residues. The germline CDR1 and CDR2 sequences are SGHAT and FQNNGV. This chain's CDR3 is CASSLARMNTEAFF. The CDR3 DNA follows: TGTGCCAGCAGCTTAGCCAGAATGAACACTGAAGCTTTCTTT. Together with reference TRBV11-2 and TRBJ1-1, the CDR3 gives the full variable domain: EAGVAQSPRYKIIEKRQSVAFWCNPISGHATLYWYQQILGQGPKLLIQFQNNGVVDDSQLPKDRFSAERLKGVDSTLKIQPAKLEDSAVYLCASSLARMNTEAFFGQGTRLTVV.

The V call is TRBV4-1, the J call TRBJ1-2; TRBD1 matches 7 bases. The V and J ends lost 1 base and 13 bases, in that order; junction bases with no gene match: 9. Germline loops: CDR1 MGHRA, CDR2 YSYEKL. The CDR3 extends over 13 amino acids. The DNA for the CDR3 is TGCGCCAGCAGCCAAGTTACAGGGGTGGAGATCACCTTC. Its translation is CASSQVTGVEITF.

The chain joins TRBV7-2 to TRBJ1-3; unclear D gene. Germline V gene sequence: CDR1 SGHTA, CDR2 FQGNSA. Trimming pared 5 bases from V and 0 bases from J, leaving 23 bases between. CDR3 length: 19 residues. The CDR3 DNA follows: TGTGCCAGCAGCCCCCTTCAATGGTGGCGGGAAAGCTCTGGAAACACCATATATTTT. It encodes CASSPLQWWRESSGNTIYF. Drawing the rest from reference TRBV7-2 and TRBJ1-3, the complete variable domain is GAGVSQSPSNKVTEKGKDVELRCDPISGHTALYWYRQSLGQGLEFLIYFQGNSAPDKSGLPSDRFSAERTGGSVSTLTIQRTQQEDSAVYLCASSPLQWWRESSGNTIYFGEGSWLTVV.

The chain carries TRBV9 and TRBJ2-2; D unclear. The germline V and J ends were trimmed by 0 bases and 8 bases, with 11 bases remaining between them. Germline values: CDR1 SGDLS, CDR2 YYNGEE. This CDR3 region has 14 residues. CDR3 in DNA: TGTGCCAGCAGCGTAGGTTCCACTCCGGGGGAGCTGTTTTTT. This encodes CASSVGSTPGELFF.

The V call is TRBV30, the J call TRBJ1-1; TRBD1 might be the D (6 bases). Between the trimmed V and J ends, which lost 0 bases and 2 bases, there was a span of 7 bases. The CDR3 spans 13 residues. Germline V gene sequence: CDR1 GTSNPN, CDR2 SVGIG (reference sequence). This CDR3 reads CAWSVGQNTEAFF. The DNA of the CDR3 is TGTGCCTGGAGTGTGGGACAAAACACTGAAGCTTTCTTT.

The chain joins TRBV5-4 to TRBJ1-2; 10 positions agree with TRBD1. Germline values: CDR1 SGHNT, CDR2 YYREEE (reference sequence). CDR3 length: 18 residues. J lost 6 bases, V lost 3 bases, and 17 bases had no gene match. This chain's CDR3 is CASSSYGTGETLVNGYTF. The CDR3 DNA is TGTGCCAGCAGCTCCTACGGGACAGGGGAAACTTTGGTAAATGGCTACACCTTC. Full variable domain (remainder filled in from reference TRBV5-4 and TRBJ1-2): ETGVTQSPTHLIKTRGQQVTLRCSSQSGHNTVSWYQQALGQGPQFIFQYYREEENGRGNFPPRFSGLQFPNYSSELNVNALELDDSALYLCASSSYGTGETLVNGYTFGSGTRLTVV.

The gene calls are TRBV4-1 and TRBJ2-7, with D unclear. Trimming left V 0 bases short and J 0 bases short, with 9 bases between. The CDR3 sequence is 15 residues long. Looked up from germline, CDR1 is MGHRA and CDR2 is YSYEKL. CDR3 residues: CASSQDRSVSYEQYF. In DNA form, the CDR3 reads TGCGCCAGCAGCCAAGATCGGTCGGTCTCCTACGAGCAGTACTTC.

The genes are TRBV19 and TRBJ1-5; D is uncertain. V gave up 3 bases and J gave up 5 bases, with 17 bases separating them. The CDR3 covers 16 residues. CDR1 and CDR2 from the germline V gene are LNHDA and SQIVND (reference sequence). The CDR3 protein is CASSIYGDPPDQPQHF. The DNA for the CDR3 is TGTGCCAGTAGTATTTACGGGGATCCCCCCGATCAGCCCCAGCATTTT.

This clone has just one count. A read error is likely, as this CDR3 ends without the conserved phenylalanine or tryptophan. The DNA is omitted, as the CDR3 cannot be located on it reliably, and the CDR3 follows TCRdb's listing. The chain uses TRBV5-3 and TRBJ2-7; the table assigns TRBD2, which was not confirmed against the DNA. TRBV5-3 is recorded as an ORF, its role being uncertain. The CDR3 comprises 11 residues, both ends counted. The chain's CDR3 is CARSGLAGGRA.

V and J are TRBV5-1 and TRBJ2-1; the match to TRBD2 covers 8 bases. Unmatched junction bases numbered 8, after V lost 2 bases and J lost 4 bases. CDR3 length: 16 residues. Germline V gene data show CDR1 as SGHRS and CDR2 as YFSETQ. The chain's CDR3 is CASSFRELAEYNEQFF. CDR3 sequence (DNA): TGCGCCAGCAGCTTTCGGGAACTAGCGGAATACAATGAGCAGTTCTTC.

The rearrangement uses TRBV4-1 and TRBJ2-7; 14 nucleotides match TRBD2. The CDR3 is 17 residues long. The trim removed 1 base at V and 4 bases at J, leaving 6 bases unmatched. Germline CDR1 reads MGHRA; CDR2 reads YSYEKL. The CDR3 is CASSQGLAGGPSYEQYF. The CDR3 DNA sequence: TGCGCCAGCAGCCAAGGACTAGCGGGAGGGCCCTCGTACGAGCAGTACTTC.